A single T cell receptor (beta chain) is shown here with its context. TCR beta CDR3 regions were amplified from RNA transcripts. The first round was an RT-PCR with HTBI primers, and the second round was a multiplex PCR. TCRdb analysed the multiplex PCR reads with MiXCR anew, one entry per CDR3 protein. This sample has some 1.1 million distinct CDR3 sequences, with roughly two fifths found just once. The data belong to a study of Graves' ophthalmopathy and Graves' hyperthyroidism. On the study more broadly: The term stable hyperthyroidism indicated an absence of ophthalmopathy within 18 months of follow-up.

With 5 bases removed from V and 3 bases from J, the gap between germline ends came to 14 bases. Germline CDR1 DFQATT, CDR2 SNEGSKA (reference sequence). The CDR3 is made up of 13 amino acids. Hyperthyroidism patients were newly diagnosed, ill under 2 months, and aged 18 to 65 years. Orbital computed tomography, thyroid ultrasound, TRAb, serum thyroxine and clinical symptoms formed the basis of diagnosis. The chain joins TRBV20-1 to TRBJ2-7; D is unclear. The clonotype comes from an adult man with Graves' hyperthyroidism. The material sequenced was peripheral blood or thyroid tissue (not recorded which). DNA of the CDR3: TGCAGTGCTGCTCGGCGACTGGACTACGAGCAGTACTTC. Translated, it gives CSAARRLDYEQYF.